This T cell receptor (beta chain) was obtained from a study of blood T cell repertoires in COVID-19. Across the whole study: In each case, the material was cDNA or gDNA derived from T cells, B-cell-depleted T cells, or PBMCs.

This CDR3 contains 12 residues. Per the germline V gene, CDR1 is MDHEN and CDR2 is SYDVKM. V shed 8 bases and J shed 5 bases, with 12 bases lying between them. Profiling relied on immunoSEQ multiplex PCR, and the TCRdb table lists in-frame clones only, not all of them. The sample has around 300,000 clones; nearly 90% are singletons. This sequence originates from a woman aged 30 to 39 who had recovered from COVID-19. Specimen: PBMCs or T cells enriched from blood (not recorded which). The chain uses TRBV28 and TRBJ1-1; D not resolved. CDR3 sequence (DNA): TGTGCCAGCGAGGACTTGGGGACTGAAGCTTTCTTT. Its translation: CASEDLGTEAFF.